A selection of T cell receptor beta chains follows, all from one sample in a study of post-analysis software for immune sequencing data. TCRdb reprocessed the PCR reads with MiXCR, giving one entry per CDR3 protein. The data contain about 770,000 distinct CDR3 sequences, approximately 44% of them singletons. Material for sequencing was blood. All receptors derive from a girl aged 10 to 17 with multiple sclerosis. Both conserved end residues are part of each CDR3. Fields, in order: clone size, CDR3 length, D gene, J gene, V gene, CDR3 protein, CDR3 DNA. A D gene is named only where the DNA matches it firmly. Clone sizes are given selectively: once, few, many, or a class where the clone is expanded.

>.|13|.|TRBJ2-5|TRBV27
CASSPGVFETQYF
TGTGCCAGCAGTCCGGGGGTTTTCGAGACCCAGTACTTC
>.|17|.|TRBJ2-1|TRBV24-1
CATSDWGSTLSYNEQFF
TGTGCCACCAGTGATTGGGGAAGTACCCTCTCCTACAACGAGCAGTTCTTC
>.|16|TRBD2|TRBJ2-7|TRBV10-3
CAISESTSGRQYEQYF
TGTGCCATCAGTGAGTCCACTAGCGGGAGACAGTACGAGCAGTACTTC
>.|13|.|TRBJ1-1|TRBV20-1
CSAPGQGYTEAFF
TGCAGTGCTCCGGGCCAAGGGTACACTGAAGCTTTCTTT
>.|15|TRBD2|TRBJ2-5|TRBV7-9
CASSETSGRAGKQYF
TGTGCCAGCAGCGAAACTAGCGGGAGGGCCGGGAAGCAGTACTTC
>.|16|.|TRBJ2-7|TRBV6-2/TRBV6-3
CASSPLEVARSYEQYF
TGTGCCAGCAGCCCCCTGGAGGTAGCGAGATCCTACGAGCAGTACTTC
>.|16|TRBD2|TRBJ2-1|TRBV14
CASSQGGLAGRNEQFF
TGTGCCAGCAGCCAAGGGGGACTAGCGGGAAGGAATGAGCAGTTCTTC
>once|14|.|TRBJ1-2|TRBV2
CASSEDKKAYGYTF
TGTGCCAGCAGTGAAGACAAGAAGGCCTATGGCTACACCTTC
>.|15|.|TRBJ2-3|TRBV5-1
CASSLTVPVADTQYF
TGCGCCAGCAGCTTAACGGTCCCTGTTGCAGATACGCAGTATTTT
>.|17|TRBD2|TRBJ2-7|TRBV4-1
CASSQEFLAASSYEQYF
TGCGCCAGCAGCCAAGAGTTTCTAGCGGCCAGCTCCTACGAGCAGTACTTC
>few|17|.|TRBJ2-3|TRBV28
CASTRAGQSPAGDTQYF
TGTGCCAGCACGCGAGCCGGACAGTCCCCAGCGGGGGATACGCAGTATTTT
>.|15|TRBD1|TRBJ1-1|TRBV7-2
CASSPPTGVNTEAFF
TGTGCCAGCAGCCCCCCGACAGGGGTGAACACTGAAGCTTTCTTT
>.|16|.|TRBJ2-3|TRBV21-1
CASSPPGALRTDTQYF
TGTGCCAGCAGCCCCCCCGGGGCCCTCCGCACAGATACGCAGTATTTT
>few|11|.|TRBJ2-5|TRBV29-1
CSVGRRETQYF
TGCAGCGTTGGCAGGCGGGAGACCCAGTACTTC
>.|14|.|TRBJ1-1|TRBV7-9
CASSPQATITEAFF
TGTGCCAGCAGCCCCCAGGCTACGATCACTGAAGCTTTCTTT
>many|14|TRBD2|TRBJ2-7|TRBV5-1
CASSSTSGSREQYF
TGCGCCAGCAGCTCAACTAGCGGGAGTCGAGAGCAGTACTTC
>.|16|.|TRBJ2-6|TRBV4-2
CASSQDQQGGANVLTF
TGTGCCAGCAGCCAAGATCAACAGGGAGGGGCCAACGTCCTGACTTTC
>many|14|.|TRBJ2-7|TRBV5-5
CASSLGPTSYEQYF
TGTGCCAGCAGCTTAGGCCCTACCTCCTACGAGCAGTACTTC
>.|13|.|TRBJ2-5|TRBV20-1
CSAYPAGQETQYF
TGCAGTGCTTACCCAGCGGGTCAAGAGACCCAGTACTTC
>.|13|.|TRBJ1-1|TRBV5-8
CASSLDGGTEAFF
TGTGCCAGCAGCTTGGATGGGGGAACTGAAGCTTTCTTT
>few|17|TRBD1|TRBJ1-2|TRBV7-8
CASSQRTGTGALYGYTF
TGTGCCAGCAGCCAAAGGACCGGGACAGGGGCCCTATATGGCTACACCTTC
>.|15|.|TRBJ1-2|TRBV5-1
CASSLRGMGVDGYTF
TGCGCCAGCAGCTTACGAGGGATGGGGGTAGATGGCTACACCTTC
>.|12|TRBD1|TRBJ1-1|TRBV29-1
CSVRQGTTEAFF
TGCAGCGTCAGACAGGGGACCACTGAAGCTTTCTTT
>.|18|.|TRBJ2-6|TRBV7-2
CASSPFWATSSGANVLTF
TGTGCCAGCAGCCCTTTCTGGGCTACGAGCTCTGGGGCCAACGTCCTGACTTTC
>.|14|.|TRBJ2-7|TRBV6-6
CASFSSPSGGEQYF
TGTGCCAGCTTCTCCTCCCCAAGCGGCGGCGAGCAGTACTTC
>.|14|.|TRBJ2-1|TRBV20-1
CGARDQLASEEQFF
TGCGGTGCTAGAGATCAGTTAGCGTCTGAGGAGCAGTTCTTC
>.|14|.|TRBJ1-1|TRBV7-9
CASSFRGSMGRAFF
TGTGCCAGCAGCTTTCGGGGAAGCATGGGGCGCGCTTTCTTT
>.|16|.|TRBJ2-1|TRBV15
CATSRKRAQTYNEQFF
TGTGCCACCTCCCGGAAGCGGGCCCAGACCTACAATGAGCAGTTCTTC
>.|13|.|TRBJ2-1|TRBV7-7
CASSLETGYEQFF
TGTGCTAGCAGCTTAGAAACAGGGTATGAGCAGTTCTTC
>few|13|.|TRBJ1-1|TRBV20-1
CSARADWNTEAFF
TGCAGTGCTAGAGCGGATTGGAACACTGAAGCTTTCTTT
>.|16|TRBD2|TRBJ2-1|TRBV10-3
CAISGTSGSSYNEQFF
TGTGCCATCAGCGGGACTAGCGGGAGTTCCTACAATGAGCAGTTCTTC
>many|12|.|TRBJ2-7|TRBV7-8
CASSLAKGEQYF
TGTGCCAGCAGCTTAGCGAAGGGAGAGCAGTACTTC
>.|13|.|TRBJ2-7|TRBV7-8
CASSLDPTYEQYF
TGTGCCAGCAGCTTAGACCCGACCTACGAGCAGTACTTC
>.|13|.|TRBJ2-3|TRBV7-7
CASSSGIQDTQYF
TGTGCTAGCAGCTCCGGGATTCAAGATACGCAGTATTTT
>few|14|.|TRBJ2-3|TRBV12-3/TRBV12-4
CASNEGDPGDTQYF
TGTGCCAGCAACGAGGGGGATCCGGGAGATACGCAGTATTTT
>.|14|TRBD1|TRBJ2-1|TRBV7-9
CASSPRDRVDEQFF
TGTGCCAGCAGCCCCCGGGACAGGGTCGATGAGCAGTTCTTC
>few|16|.|TRBJ2-7|TRBV20-1
CSARGSGLQMTSEQYF
TGCAGTGCTAGAGGGTCAGGGCTACAGATGACTTCCGAGCAGTACTTC
>.|16|.|TRBJ2-3|TRBV7-2
CASSPGWGRAMNTQYF
TGTGCCAGCAGTCCCGGATGGGGTAGGGCGATGAACACGCAGTATTTT
>.|15|TRBD2|TRBJ2-1|TRBV29-1
CSVGSSGRHHNEQFF
TGCAGCGTTGGGTCAAGCGGGAGGCATCACAATGAGCAGTTCTTC
>.|14|.|TRBJ1-2|TRBV15
CATSPPGTSAGYTF
TGTGCCACCAGCCCTCCTGGAACATCAGCAGGCTACACCTTC
>.|13|.|TRBJ2-7|TRBV9
CASSVGAADEQYF
TGTGCCAGCAGCGTAGGGGCCGCGGACGAGCAGTACTTC
>.|13|.|TRBJ1-2|TRBV12-3/TRBV12-4
CASSLMGGASFTF
TGTGCCAGCAGTTTAATGGGCGGTGCAAGCTTCACCTTC
>.|15|.|TRBJ2-1|TRBV7-2
CASSLSRYQGNEQFF
TGTGCCAGCAGCTTAAGCCGTTACCAGGGCAATGAGCAGTTCTTC
>.|14|.|TRBJ2-2|TRBV6-2/TRBV6-3
CASSFRMNTGELFF
TGTGCCAGCAGCTTTAGGATGAACACCGGGGAGCTGTTTTTT
>.|15|TRBD1|TRBJ1-2|TRBV20-1
CSISPWGTVNYGYTF
TGCAGCATCTCCCCATGGGGGACAGTTAACTATGGCTACACCTTC
>.|14|.|TRBJ1-5|TRBV5-6
CASSQPGSNQPQHF
TGTGCCAGCAGCCAGCCGGGGAGCAATCAGCCCCAGCATTTT
>.|13|TRBD1|TRBJ2-1|TRBV7-6
CASSFTGAREQFF
TGTGCCAGCAGCTTCACAGGGGCGCGGGAGCAGTTCTTC